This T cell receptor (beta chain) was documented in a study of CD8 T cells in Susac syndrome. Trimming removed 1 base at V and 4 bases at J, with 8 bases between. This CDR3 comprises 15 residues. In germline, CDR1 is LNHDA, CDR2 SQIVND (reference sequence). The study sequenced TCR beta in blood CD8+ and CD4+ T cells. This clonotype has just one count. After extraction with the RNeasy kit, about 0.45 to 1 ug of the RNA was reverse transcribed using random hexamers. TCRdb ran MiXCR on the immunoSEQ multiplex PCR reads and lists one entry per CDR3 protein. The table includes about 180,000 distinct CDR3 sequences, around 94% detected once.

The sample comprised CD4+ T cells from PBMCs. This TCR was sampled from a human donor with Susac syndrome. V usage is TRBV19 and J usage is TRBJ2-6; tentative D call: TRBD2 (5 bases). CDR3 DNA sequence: TGTGCCAGTAGTATAGTGGGAGCCGGGGCCAACGTCCTGACTTTC. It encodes CASSIVGAGANVLTF. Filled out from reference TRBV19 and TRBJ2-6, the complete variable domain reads DGGITQSPKYLFRKEGQNVTLSCEQNLNHDAMYWYRQDPGQGLRLIYYSQIVNDFQKGDIAEGYSVSREKKESFPLTVTSAQKNPTAFYLCASSIVGAGANVLTFGAGSRLTVL.